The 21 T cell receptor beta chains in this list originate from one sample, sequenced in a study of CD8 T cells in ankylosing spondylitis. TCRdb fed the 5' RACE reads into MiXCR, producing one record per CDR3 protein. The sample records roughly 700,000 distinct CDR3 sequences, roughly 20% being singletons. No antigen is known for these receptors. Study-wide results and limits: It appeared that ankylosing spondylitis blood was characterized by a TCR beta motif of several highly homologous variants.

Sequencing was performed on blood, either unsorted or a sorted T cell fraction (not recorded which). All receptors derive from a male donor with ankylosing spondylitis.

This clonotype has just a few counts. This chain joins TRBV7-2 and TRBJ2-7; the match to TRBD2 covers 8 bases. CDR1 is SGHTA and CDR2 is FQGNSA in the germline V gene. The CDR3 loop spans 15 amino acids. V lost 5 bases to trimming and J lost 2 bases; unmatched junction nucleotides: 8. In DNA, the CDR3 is TGTGCCAGCAGCGGAGACGGGACTAGAACCTACGAGCAGTACTTC. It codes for CASSGDGTRTYEQYF.

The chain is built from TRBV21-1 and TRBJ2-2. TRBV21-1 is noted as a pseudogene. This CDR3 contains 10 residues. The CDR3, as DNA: TGTGCCAGGTTCCTCGGGGAGCTGTTTTTT. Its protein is CARFLGELFF.

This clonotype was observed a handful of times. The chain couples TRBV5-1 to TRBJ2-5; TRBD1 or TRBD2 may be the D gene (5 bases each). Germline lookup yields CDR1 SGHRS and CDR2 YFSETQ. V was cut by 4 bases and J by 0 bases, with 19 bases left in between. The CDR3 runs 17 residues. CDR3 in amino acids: CASSPGTKGPYQETQYF. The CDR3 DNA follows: TGCGCCAGCAGCCCGGGAACAAAGGGACCGTACCAAGAGACCCAGTACTTC. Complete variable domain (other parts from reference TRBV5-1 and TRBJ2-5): KAGVTQTPRYLIKTRGQQVTLSCSPISGHRSVSWYQQTPGQGLQFLFEYFSETQRNKGNFPGRFSGRQFSNSRSEMNVSTLELGDSALYLCASSPGTKGPYQETQYFGPGTRLLVL.

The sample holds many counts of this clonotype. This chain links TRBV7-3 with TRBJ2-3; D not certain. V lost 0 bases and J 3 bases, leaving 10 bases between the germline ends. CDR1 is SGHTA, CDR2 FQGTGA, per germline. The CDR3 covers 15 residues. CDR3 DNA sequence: TGTGCCAGCAGCTTAACGTCTGCGATGACAGATACGCAGTATTTT. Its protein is CASSLTSAMTDTQYF.

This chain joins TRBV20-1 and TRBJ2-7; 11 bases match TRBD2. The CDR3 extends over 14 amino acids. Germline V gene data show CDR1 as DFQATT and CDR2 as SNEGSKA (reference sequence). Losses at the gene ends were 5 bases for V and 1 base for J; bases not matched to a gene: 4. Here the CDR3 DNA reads TGCAGTGCTTTAGCGGGAGGGCCTTCCTACGAGCAGTACTTC. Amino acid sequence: CSALAGGPSYEQYF.

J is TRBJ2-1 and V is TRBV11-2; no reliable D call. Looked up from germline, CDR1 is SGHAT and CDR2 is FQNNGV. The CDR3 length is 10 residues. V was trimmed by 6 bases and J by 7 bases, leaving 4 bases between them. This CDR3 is CASRENEQFF. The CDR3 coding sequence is TGTGCCAGCAGAGAGAATGAGCAGTTCTTC.

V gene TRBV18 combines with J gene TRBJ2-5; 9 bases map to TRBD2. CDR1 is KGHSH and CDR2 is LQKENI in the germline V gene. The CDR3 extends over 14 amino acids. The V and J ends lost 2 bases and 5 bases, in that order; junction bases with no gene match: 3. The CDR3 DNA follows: TGTGCCAGCTCACCAATAGCGGGGGATGAGACCCAGTACTTC. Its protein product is CASSPIAGDETQYF.

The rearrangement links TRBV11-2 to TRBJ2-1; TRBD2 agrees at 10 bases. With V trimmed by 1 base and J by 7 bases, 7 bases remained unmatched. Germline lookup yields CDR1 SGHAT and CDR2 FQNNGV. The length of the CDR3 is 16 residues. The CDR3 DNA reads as TGTGCCAGCAGCTTAGGATCTAGCGGGGGAGTGAATGAGCAGTTCTTC. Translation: CASSLGSSGGVNEQFF.

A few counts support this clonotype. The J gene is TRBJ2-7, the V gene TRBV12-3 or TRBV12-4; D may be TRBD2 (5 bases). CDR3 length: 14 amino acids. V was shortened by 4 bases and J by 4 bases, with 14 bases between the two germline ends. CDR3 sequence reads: CASSSWLEGYEQYF. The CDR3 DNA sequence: TGTGCCAGCAGTTCATGGCTAGAGGGATACGAGCAGTACTTC.

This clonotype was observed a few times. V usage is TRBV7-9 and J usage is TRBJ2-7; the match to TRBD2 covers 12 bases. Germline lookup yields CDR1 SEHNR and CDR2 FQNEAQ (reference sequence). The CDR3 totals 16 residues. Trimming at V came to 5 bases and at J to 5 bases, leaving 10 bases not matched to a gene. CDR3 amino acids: CASSPRLAGVFDEQYF. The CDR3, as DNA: TGTGCCAGCAGCCCGAGACTAGCGGGAGTGTTCGACGAGCAGTACTTC.

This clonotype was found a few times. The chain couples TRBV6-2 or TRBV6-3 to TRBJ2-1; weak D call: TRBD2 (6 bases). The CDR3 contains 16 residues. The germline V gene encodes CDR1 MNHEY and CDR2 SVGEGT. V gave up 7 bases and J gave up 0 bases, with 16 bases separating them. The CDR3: CASNPPGVRSYNEQFF. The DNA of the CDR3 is TGTGCCAGCAACCCCCCGGGGGTCCGCTCCTACAATGAGCAGTTCTTC.

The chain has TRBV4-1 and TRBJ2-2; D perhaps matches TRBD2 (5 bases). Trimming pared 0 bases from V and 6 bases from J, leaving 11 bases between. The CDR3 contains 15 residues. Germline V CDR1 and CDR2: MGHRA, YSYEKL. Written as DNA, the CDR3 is TGCGCCAGCAGCCAAGAGATTCTAGCCGCCGGGGAGCTGTTTTTT. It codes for CASSQEILAAGELFF.

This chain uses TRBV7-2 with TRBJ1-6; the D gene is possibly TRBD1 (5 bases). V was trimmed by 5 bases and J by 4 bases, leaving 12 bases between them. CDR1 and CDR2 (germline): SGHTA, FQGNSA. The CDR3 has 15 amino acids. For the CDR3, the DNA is TGTGCCAGCAGCCCACCCTGGGGGTATAATTCACCCCTCCACTTT. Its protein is CASSPPWGYNSPLHF.

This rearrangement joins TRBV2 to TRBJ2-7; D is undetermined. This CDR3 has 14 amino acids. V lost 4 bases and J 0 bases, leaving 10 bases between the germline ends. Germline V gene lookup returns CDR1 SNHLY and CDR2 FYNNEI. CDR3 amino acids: CASSGSGASYEQYF. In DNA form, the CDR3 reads TGTGCCAGCAGTGGGTCAGGAGCCTCCTACGAGCAGTACTTC.

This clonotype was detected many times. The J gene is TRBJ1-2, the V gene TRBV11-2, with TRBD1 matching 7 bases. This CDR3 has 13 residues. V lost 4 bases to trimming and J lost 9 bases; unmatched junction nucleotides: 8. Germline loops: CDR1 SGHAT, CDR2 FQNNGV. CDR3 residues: CASSSGQSMRYTF. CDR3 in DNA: TGTGCCAGCAGCTCGGGACAGTCTATGCGCTACACCTTC.

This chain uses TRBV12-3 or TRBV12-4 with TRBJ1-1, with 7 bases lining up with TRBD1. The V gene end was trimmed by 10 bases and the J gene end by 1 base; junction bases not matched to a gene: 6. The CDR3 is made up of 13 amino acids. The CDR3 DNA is TGTGCCACGACTGGGACAGCGAACACTGAAGCTTTCTTT. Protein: CATTGTANTEAFF.

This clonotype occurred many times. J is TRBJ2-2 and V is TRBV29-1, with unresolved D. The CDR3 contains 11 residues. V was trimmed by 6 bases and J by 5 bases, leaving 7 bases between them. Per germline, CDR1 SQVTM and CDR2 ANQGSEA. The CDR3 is CSVGRTGELFF. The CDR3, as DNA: TGCAGCGTAGGGCGAACCGGGGAGCTGTTTTTT.

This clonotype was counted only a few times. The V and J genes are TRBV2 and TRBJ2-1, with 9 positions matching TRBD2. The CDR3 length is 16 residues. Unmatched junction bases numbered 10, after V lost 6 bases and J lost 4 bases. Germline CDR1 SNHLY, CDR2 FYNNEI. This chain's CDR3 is CASSPTGLADYNEQFF. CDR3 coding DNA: TGTGCCAGCAGCCCGACGGGACTAGCAGATTACAATGAGCAGTTCTTC. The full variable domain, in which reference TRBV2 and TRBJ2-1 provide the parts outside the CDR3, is EPEVTQTPSHQVTQMGQEVILRCVPISNHLYFYWYRQILGQKVEFLVSFYNNEISEKSEIFDDQFSVERPDGSNFTLKIRSTKLEDSAMYFCASSPTGLADYNEQFFGPGTRLTVL.

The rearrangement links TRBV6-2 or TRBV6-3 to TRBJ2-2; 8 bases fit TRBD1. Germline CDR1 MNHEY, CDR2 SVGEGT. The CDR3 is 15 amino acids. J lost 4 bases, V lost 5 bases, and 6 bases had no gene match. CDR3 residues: CASSAGTGLTGELFF. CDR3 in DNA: TGTGCCAGCAGTGCCGGGACAGGCCTCACCGGGGAGCTGTTTTTT.

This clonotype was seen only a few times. The CDR3 reads CSARVPSGANVLTF. The CDR3 DNA sequence: TGCAGTGCTAGAGTCCCCTCTGGGGCCAACGTCCTGACTTTC. The V and J genes are TRBV20-1 and TRBJ2-6; D remains ambiguous. Germline assignment: CDR1 DFQATT and CDR2 SNEGSKA (reference sequence). The germline V and J ends were trimmed by 1 base and 0 bases, with 4 bases remaining between them. The length of the CDR3 is 14 residues.

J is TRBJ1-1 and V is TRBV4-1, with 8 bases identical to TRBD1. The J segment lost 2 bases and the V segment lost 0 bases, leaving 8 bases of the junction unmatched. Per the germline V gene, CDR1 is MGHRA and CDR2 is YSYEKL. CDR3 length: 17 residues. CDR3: CASSQDERQGTNTEAFF. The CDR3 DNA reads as TGCGCCAGCAGCCAAGATGAGAGACAGGGGACAAACACTGAAGCTTTCTTT.